The entry below describes one T cell receptor (beta chain). These data belong to a study of blood T cell repertoires in COVID-19. Study-wide background: Specimens from acute and convalescent COVID-19 originated in the United States, Italy and Spain. PBMCs, B-cell-depleted T cells, or T cells provided the cDNA or gDNA that made up the material.

CDR1 is MNHEY and CDR2 is SMNVEV in the germline V gene (reference sequence). The CDR3 has 13 residues. The trim removed 6 bases at V and 8 bases at J, leaving 6 bases unmatched. Generated by immunoSEQ multiplex PCR, the TCRdb table keeps only in-frame clones and is missing some. The sample lists 130,000 to 150,000 clones; approximately 87% were seen once. The sample comprised peripheral blood. The source of this sequence is a woman aged 45-65 years with active or convalescent COVID-19. This chain links TRBV27 with TRBJ1-2; 10 nucleotides align to TRBD1. This CDR3 is CASRTGGAKGYTF. As DNA, the CDR3 is TGTGCCAGCAGGACAGGGGGCGCAAAGGGCTACACCTTC.